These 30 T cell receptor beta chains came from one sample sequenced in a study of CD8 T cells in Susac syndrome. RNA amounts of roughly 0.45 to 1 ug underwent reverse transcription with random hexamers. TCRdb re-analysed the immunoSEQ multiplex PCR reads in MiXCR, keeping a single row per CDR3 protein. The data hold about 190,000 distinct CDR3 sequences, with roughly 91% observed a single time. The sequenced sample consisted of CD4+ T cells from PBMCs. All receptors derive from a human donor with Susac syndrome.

CDR3 in amino acids: CASSQVTRGNNYGYTF. DNA of the CDR3: TGCGCCAGCAGCCAAGTTACCAGGGGGAACAACTATGGCTACACCTTC. V is TRBV4-1 and J is TRBJ1-2, with 7 bases lining up with TRBD1. The V gene end was trimmed by 1 base and the J gene end by 2 bases; junction bases not matched to a gene: 7. The CDR3 contains 16 residues. From germline, CDR1 is MGHRA and CDR2 YSYEKL.

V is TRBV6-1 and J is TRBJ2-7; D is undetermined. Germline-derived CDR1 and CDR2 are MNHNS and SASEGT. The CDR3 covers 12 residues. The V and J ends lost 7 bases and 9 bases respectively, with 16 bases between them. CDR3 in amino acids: CASTTTVPGQYF. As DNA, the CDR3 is TGTGCCAGCACTACAACAGTGCCCGGGCAGTACTTC.

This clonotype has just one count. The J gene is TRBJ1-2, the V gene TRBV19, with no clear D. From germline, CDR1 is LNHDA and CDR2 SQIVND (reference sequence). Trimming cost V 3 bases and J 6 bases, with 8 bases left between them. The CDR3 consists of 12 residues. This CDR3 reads CASSIYGDGYTF. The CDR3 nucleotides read TGTGCCAGTAGTATTTACGGGGATGGCTACACCTTC.

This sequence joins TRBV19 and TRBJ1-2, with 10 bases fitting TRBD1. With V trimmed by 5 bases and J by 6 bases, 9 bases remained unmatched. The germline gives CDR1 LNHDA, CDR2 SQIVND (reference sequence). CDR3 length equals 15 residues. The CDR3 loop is CASSLRQGAYDGYTF. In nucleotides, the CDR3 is TGTGCCAGTAGTCTCAGACAGGGGGCGTACGATGGCTACACCTTC.

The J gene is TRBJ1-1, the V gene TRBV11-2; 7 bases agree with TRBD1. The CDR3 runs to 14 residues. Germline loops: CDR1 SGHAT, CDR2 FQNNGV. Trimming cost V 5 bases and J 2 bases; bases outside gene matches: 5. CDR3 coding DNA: TGTGCCAGCAGCCAGAGACAGGGCAACACTGAAGCTTTCTTT. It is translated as CASSQRQGNTEAFF.

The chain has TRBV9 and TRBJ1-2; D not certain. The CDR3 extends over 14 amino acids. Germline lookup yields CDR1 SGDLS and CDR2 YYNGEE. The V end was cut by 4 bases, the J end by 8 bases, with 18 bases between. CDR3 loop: CASSPDPGTRGYTF. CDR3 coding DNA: TGTGCCAGCAGCCCAGACCCGGGCACGCGGGGCTACACCTTC. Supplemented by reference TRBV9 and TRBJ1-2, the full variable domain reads DSGVTQTPKHLITATGQRVTLRCSPRSGDLSVYWYQQSLDQGLQFLIQYYNGEERAKGNILERFSAQQFPDLHSELNLSSLELGDSALYFCASSPDPGTRGYTFGSGTRLTVV.

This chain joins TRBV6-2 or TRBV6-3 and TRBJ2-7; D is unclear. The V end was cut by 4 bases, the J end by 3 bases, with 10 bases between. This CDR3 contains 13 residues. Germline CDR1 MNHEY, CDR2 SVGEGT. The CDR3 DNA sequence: TGTGCCAGCAGTTCTTTCAGCGACTACGAGCAGTACTTC. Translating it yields CASSSFSDYEQYF.

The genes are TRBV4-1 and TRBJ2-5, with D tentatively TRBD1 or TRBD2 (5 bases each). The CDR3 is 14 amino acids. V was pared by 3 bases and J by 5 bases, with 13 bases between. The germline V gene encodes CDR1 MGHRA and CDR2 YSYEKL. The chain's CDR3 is CASSQIGGLETQYF. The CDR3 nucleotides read TGCGCCAGCAGCCAGATTGGGGGATTGGAGACCCAGTACTTC.

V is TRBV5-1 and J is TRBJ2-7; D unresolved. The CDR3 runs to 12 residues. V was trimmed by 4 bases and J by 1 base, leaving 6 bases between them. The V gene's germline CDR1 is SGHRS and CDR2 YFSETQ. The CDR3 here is CASSAISYEQYF. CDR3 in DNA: TGCGCCAGCAGCGCAATTTCCTACGAGCAGTACTTC.

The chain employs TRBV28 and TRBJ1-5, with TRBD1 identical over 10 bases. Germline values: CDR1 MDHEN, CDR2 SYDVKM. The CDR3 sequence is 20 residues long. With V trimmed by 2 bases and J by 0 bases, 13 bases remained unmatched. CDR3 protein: CASSLAGQGTMGYSNQPQHF. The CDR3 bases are TGTGCCAGCAGTTTAGCGGGACAGGGGACAATGGGATATAGCAATCAGCCCCAGCATTTT.

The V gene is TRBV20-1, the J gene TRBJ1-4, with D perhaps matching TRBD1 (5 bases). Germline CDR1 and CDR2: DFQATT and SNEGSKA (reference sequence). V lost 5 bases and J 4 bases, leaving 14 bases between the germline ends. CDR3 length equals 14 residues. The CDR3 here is CSAQPSGNNEKLFF. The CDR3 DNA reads TGCAGTGCTCAACCTTCAGGGAATAATGAAAAACTGTTTTTT.

The chain's CDR3 is CASSYSGVSTDTQYF. The CDR3 nucleotides read TGTGCCAGCAGTTACTCGGGGGTGAGCACAGATACGCAGTATTTT. V gene TRBV6-5 combines with J gene TRBJ2-3; D possibly uses TRBD1 or TRBD2 (5 bases each). Germline V lookup: CDR1 MNHEY, CDR2 SVGAGI. CDR3 length equals 15 residues. Trimming shortened V by 0 bases and J by 0 bases, and 7 bases separated the two germline ends.

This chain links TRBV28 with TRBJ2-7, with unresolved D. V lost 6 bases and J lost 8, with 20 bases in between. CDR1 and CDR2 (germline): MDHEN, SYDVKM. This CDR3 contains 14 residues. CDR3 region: CASRSPGPVAKQYF. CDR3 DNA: TGTGCCAGCAGGTCCCCCGGGCCGGTAGCCAAGCAGTACTTC.

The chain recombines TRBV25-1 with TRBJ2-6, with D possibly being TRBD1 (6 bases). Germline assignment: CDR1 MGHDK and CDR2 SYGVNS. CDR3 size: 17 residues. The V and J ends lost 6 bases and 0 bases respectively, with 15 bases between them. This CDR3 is CASSPGHESSGANVLTF. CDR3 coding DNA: TGTGCCAGCAGCCCGGGACACGAGAGCTCTGGGGCCAACGTCCTGACTTTC.

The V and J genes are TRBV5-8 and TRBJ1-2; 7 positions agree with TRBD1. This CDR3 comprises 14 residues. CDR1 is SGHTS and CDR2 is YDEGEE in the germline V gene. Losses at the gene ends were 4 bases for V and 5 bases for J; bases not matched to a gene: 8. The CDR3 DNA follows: TGTGCCAGCAGCCGGATGGGACAGCGGTATGGCTACACCTTC. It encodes CASSRMGQRYGYTF. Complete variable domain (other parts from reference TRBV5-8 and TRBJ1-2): EAGVTQSPTHLIKTRGQQATLRCSPISGHTSVYWYQQALGLGLQFLLWYDEGEERNRGNFPPRFSGRQFPNYSSELNVNALELEDSALYLCASSRMGQRYGYTFGSGTRLTVV.

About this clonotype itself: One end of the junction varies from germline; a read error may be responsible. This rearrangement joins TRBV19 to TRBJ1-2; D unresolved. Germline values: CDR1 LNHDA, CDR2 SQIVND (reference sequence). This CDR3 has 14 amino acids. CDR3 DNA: TGTGCCAGTAGTAAGGCACAGACTAATTATGGCTACACCTTC. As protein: CASSKAQTNYGYTF.

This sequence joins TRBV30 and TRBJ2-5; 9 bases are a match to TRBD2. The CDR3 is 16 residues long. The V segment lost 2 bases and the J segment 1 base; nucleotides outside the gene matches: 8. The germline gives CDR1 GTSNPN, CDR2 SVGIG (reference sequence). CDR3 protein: CAWSIGLAGTQETQYF. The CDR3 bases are TGTGCCTGGAGTATTGGGCTAGCGGGGACCCAAGAGACCCAGTACTTC.

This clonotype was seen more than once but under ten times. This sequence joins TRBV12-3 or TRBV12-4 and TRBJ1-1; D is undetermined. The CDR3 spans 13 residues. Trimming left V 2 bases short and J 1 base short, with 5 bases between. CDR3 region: CASSLTRNTEAFF. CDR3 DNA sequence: TGTGCCAGCAGTTTAACCAGGAACACTGAAGCTTTCTTT.

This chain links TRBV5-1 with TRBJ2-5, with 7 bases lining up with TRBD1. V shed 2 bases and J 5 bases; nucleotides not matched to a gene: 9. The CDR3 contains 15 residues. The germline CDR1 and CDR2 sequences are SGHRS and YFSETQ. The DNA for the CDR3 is TGCGCCAGCAGCTTATCGAGGGGGCTTTGGGAGACCCAGTACTTC. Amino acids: CASSLSRGLWETQYF.

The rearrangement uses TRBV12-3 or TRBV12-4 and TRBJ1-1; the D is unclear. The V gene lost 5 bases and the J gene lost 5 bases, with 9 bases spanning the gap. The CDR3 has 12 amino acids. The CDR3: CASSPRWTEAFF. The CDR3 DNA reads TGTGCCAGCAGTCCGCGATGGACTGAAGCTTTCTTT.

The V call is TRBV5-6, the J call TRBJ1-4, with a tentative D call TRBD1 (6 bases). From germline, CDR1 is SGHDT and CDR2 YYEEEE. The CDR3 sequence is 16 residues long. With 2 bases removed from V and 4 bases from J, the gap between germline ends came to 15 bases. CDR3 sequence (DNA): TGTGCCAGCAGCTTATTCGGGGTGGACAGTAATGAAAAACTGTTTTTT. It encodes CASSLFGVDSNEKLFF. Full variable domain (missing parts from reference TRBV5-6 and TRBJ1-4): DAGVTQSPTHLIKTRGQQVTLRCSPKSGHDTVSWYQQALGQGPQFIFQYYEEEERQRGNFPDRFSGHQFPNYSSELNVNALLLGDSALYLCASSLFGVDSNEKLFFGSGTQLSVL.

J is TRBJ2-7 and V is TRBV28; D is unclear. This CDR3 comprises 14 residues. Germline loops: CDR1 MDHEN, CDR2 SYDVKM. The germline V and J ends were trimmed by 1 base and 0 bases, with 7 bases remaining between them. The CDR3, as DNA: TGTGCCAGCAGTTTATACATGAGCTCCTACGAGCAGTACTTC. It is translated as CASSLYMSSYEQYF.

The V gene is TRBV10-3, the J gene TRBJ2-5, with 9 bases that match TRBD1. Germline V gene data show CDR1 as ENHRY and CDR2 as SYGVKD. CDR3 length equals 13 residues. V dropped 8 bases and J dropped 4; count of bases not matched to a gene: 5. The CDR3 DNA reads TGTGCCATCGGAAACAGGGGGCGAGAGACCCAGTACTTC. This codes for CAIGNRGRETQYF.

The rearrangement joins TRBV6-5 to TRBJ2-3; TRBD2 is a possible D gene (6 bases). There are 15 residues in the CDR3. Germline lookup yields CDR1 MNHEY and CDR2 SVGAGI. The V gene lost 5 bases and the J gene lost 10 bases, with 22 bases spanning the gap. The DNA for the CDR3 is TGTGCCAGCAGTACCTCTCCGGGGGTGCGCGCGGCGCAGTATTTT. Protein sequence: CASSTSPGVRAAQYF.

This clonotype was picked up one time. The CDR3 DNA follows: TGTGCCAGCTCACAACGCGGGGGGACAACGGACAATGAGCAGTTCTTC. Its protein is CASSQRGGTTDNEQFF. The chain links TRBV18 to TRBJ2-1; 8 positions agree with TRBD2. CDR3 size: 16 residues. Germline V CDR1 and CDR2: KGHSH, LQKENI. V shed 4 bases, J shed 5 bases, and the junction held 10 bases outside the gene matches.

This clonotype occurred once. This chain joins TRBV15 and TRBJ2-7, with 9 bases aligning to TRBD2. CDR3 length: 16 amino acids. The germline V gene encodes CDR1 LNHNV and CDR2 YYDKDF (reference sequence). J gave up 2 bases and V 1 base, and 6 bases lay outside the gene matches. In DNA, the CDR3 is TGTGCCACCAGCAGAGGGGAGGGCGGGGGGGCCTACGAGCAGTACTTC. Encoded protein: CATSRGEGGGAYEQYF.

The CDR3 here is CASSLGFAGQGKETQYF. CDR3 DNA: TGCGCCAGCAGCTTGGGGTTCGCGGGACAGGGAAAAGAGACCCAGTACTTC. V usage is TRBV5-1 and J usage is TRBJ2-5; TRBD1 matches at 9 bases. J was trimmed by 3 bases and V by 0 bases; bases with no gene match: 9. The CDR3 contains 17 residues. Germline CDR1 SGHRS, CDR2 YFSETQ.

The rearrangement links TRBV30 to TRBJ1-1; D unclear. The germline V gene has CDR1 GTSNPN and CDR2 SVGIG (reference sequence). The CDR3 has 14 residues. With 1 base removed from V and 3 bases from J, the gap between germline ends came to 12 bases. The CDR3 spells CAWSGIGVYTEAFF. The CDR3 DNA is TGTGCCTGGAGTGGCATAGGCGTGTACACTGAAGCTTTCTTT.

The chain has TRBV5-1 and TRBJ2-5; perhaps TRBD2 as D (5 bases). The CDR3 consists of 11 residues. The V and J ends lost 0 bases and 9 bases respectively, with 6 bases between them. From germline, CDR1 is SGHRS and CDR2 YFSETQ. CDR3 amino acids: CASSLDGAQYF. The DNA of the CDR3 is TGCGCCAGCAGCTTGGACGGGGCCCAGTACTTC.

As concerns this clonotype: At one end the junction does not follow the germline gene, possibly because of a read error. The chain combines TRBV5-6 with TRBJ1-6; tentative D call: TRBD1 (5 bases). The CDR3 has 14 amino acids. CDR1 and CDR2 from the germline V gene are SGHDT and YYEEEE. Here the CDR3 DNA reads TGTGCCAGCAGATCGGGGGAGGGTTTTTCATCCCTCCACTTT. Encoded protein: CASRSGEGFSSLHF.